Detailed here is one T cell receptor beta chain. Random hexamers served to reverse transcribe about 0.45 to 1 ug RNA. Each CDR3 protein gets one entry after TCRdb re-called the immunoSEQ multiplex PCR reads with MiXCR. The repertoire holds under 150,000 distinct CDR3 sequences, more than 85% seen once, with 0.14% in the top ten. The CDR3 consists of 14 residues. V shed 1 base and J shed 4 bases, with 14 bases lying between them. Germline CDR1 is GTSNPN and CDR2 is SVGIG (reference sequence). These data are taken from a study of CD8 T cells in Susac syndrome. The sample taken for sequencing was CD4+ T cells from PBMCs. This TCR came from a human donor with Susac syndrome. The J gene is TRBJ2-7, the V gene TRBV30, with D possibly matching TRBD2 (6 bases). The CDR3 DNA follows: TGTGCCTGGAGTGGGGGGGTCGCTGAATACGAGCAGTACTTC. Encoded protein: CAWSGGVAEYEQYF. The full variable domain, rest sourced from reference TRBV30 and TRBJ2-7, is SQTIHQWPATLVQPVGSPLSLECTVEGTSNPNLYWYRQAAGRGLQLLFYSVGIGQISSEVPQNLSASRPQDRQFILSSKKLLLSDSGFYLCAWSGGVAEYEQYFGPGTRLTVT.